A selection of T cell receptor beta chains follows, all from one sample in a study of control samples from healthy donors and cancer patients. Clones were read by immunoSEQ multiplex PCR, and TCRdb kept only the in-frame ones, dropping some. The data show roughly 160,000 clones, with around 90% seen just once and nearly 5% held by the top ten. Sequencing was carried out using blood. The receptors were sampled from a woman aged 30 to 39 in good health. Each CDR3 is given with its conserved first and last residue. A D gene is named only where the DNA matches it firmly. Size tells how often a clone was seen (once, few, many) or the class of an expanded clone, and some rows leave it out.

cdr3_aa cdr3_nt d_call j_call clone_size v_call
CATSRAGVASAYNEQFF TGTGCCACCAGTAGAGCGGGAGTAGCTTCGGCCTACAATGAGCAGTTCTTC TRBD2 TRBJ2-1 NA TRBV15
CASSERGATEAFF TGTGCCAGCAGTGAACGGGGAGCCACTGAAGCTTTCTTT NA TRBJ1-1 few TRBV2
CASSNYPGLAVYNEQFF TGCGCCAGCAGCAATTACCCGGGACTAGCGGTTTACAATGAGCAGTTCTTC TRBD2 TRBJ2-1 once TRBV5-1
CASSQDARGRGSARAEQFF TGTGCCAGCAGCCAAGATGCGAGGGGGCGGGGTAGCGCTAGGGCTGAGCAGTTCTTC NA TRBJ2-1 NA TRBV3-1/TRBV3-2
CASKPAQATEAFF TGTGCCAGCAAGCCAGCCCAAGCCACTGAAGCTTTCTTT NA TRBJ1-1 NA TRBV27
CASSSGAWASNEQFF TGTGCCAGCAGCTCCGGGGCTTGGGCCTCCAATGAGCAGTTCTTC NA TRBJ2-1 NA TRBV11-3
CASSYGTGGSYGYTF TGTGCCAGCAGCTATGGGACAGGGGGTAGCTATGGCTACACCTTC TRBD1 TRBJ1-2 NA TRBV11-2
CASGGGLSYNEQFF TGTGCCAGCGGGGGGGGGCTCTCCTACAATGAGCAGTTCTTC NA TRBJ2-1 NA TRBV2
CASRKTGTNTEAFF TGTGCCAGCAGGAAGACAGGGACGAACACTGAAGCTTTCTTT TRBD1 TRBJ1-1 NA TRBV6-5
CASSQEPGPSYEQYF TGCGCCAGCAGCCAAGAGCCGGGCCCATCCTACGAGCAGTACTTC NA TRBJ2-7 once TRBV4-1
CASSYGSTGELFF TGTGCCAGCAGTTACGGGTCTACCGGGGAGCTGTTTTTT NA TRBJ2-2 NA TRBV6-5
CASRGLGGANYGYTF TGTGCCAGCAGGGGACTCGGGGGGGCTAACTATGGCTACACCTTC NA TRBJ1-2 NA TRBV28
CASSLRDRGNSPLHF TGTGCCAGCTCACTCCGGGACAGGGGAAATTCACCCCTCCACTTT TRBD1 TRBJ1-6 NA TRBV18
CASSLNRGVETQYF TGTGCCAGCAGTTTGAATAGGGGGGTGGAGACCCAGTACTTC NA TRBJ2-5 NA TRBV6-5
CASSQDSSSHEQFF TGTGCCAGCAGCCAAGACTCTAGCTCCCATGAGCAATTCTTC NA TRBJ2-1 NA TRBV3-1/TRBV3-2
CASSLSRASGETQYF TGCGCCAGCAGCTTGTCCCGCGCTAGCGGAGAGACCCAGTACTTC TRBD2 TRBJ2-5 NA TRBV5-1
CASSPTGIEVVYGYTF TGTGCCAGCAGCCCTACCGGAATAGAGGTCGTCTATGGCTACACCTTC NA TRBJ1-2 NA TRBV7-9
CAARPDRRPNYGYTF TGTGCCGCACGGCCGGACAGGCGCCCTAACTATGGCTACACCTTC TRBD1 TRBJ1-2 few TRBV6-5
CASRPTGGLNEKLFF TGTGCCAGCAGGCCTACAGGGGGACTCAATGAAAAACTGTTTTTT TRBD1 TRBJ1-4 NA TRBV6-6
CASSQERGDTQYF TGTGCCAGCAGCCAGGAACGAGGCGATACGCAGTATTTT NA TRBJ2-3 NA TRBV14
CASRLAGGRFNEQFF TGTGCCAGCAGACTAGCGGGGGGTCGGTTCAATGAGCAGTTCTTC NA TRBJ2-1 NA TRBV21-1
CASGPHSNQPQHF TGTGCCAGCGGTCCTCATAGCAATCAGCCCCAGCATTTT NA TRBJ1-5 few TRBV27
CASSQEYFWTGVNTEAFF TGTGCCAGCAGCCAAGAGTATTTTTGGACAGGGGTGAACACTGAAGCTTTCTTT TRBD1 TRBJ1-1 NA TRBV14
CASSQGTGQEQYF TGTGCTAGCAGCCAAGGGACAGGGCAAGAGCAGTACTTC TRBD1 TRBJ2-7 NA TRBV7-7
CASSLQGIRINQPQHF TGTGCCAGCAGCTTACAAGGGATTAGGATCAATCAGCCCCAGCATTTT NA TRBJ1-5 NA TRBV7-2
CASRLQGHSTDTQYF TGCGCCAGCCGACTTCAGGGACACTCCACAGATACGCAGTATTTT NA TRBJ2-3 NA TRBV5-1
CASSLVPGSSSEQYF TGTGCCAGCAGCTTAGTACCGGGGAGCTCTTCCGAGCAGTACTTC NA TRBJ2-7 NA TRBV11-2